A single sample is the source of the 17 T cell receptor beta chains below, sequenced in a study of blood T cell repertoires in COVID-19. Profiled with immunoSEQ multiplex PCR; TCRdb holds only in-frame clones, not every one. This sample yields about 120,000 clones, of which 82% are seen a single time; 9% to 14% belongs to the top ten. Sequencing was carried out using peripheral blood. Receptors originate from a human donor in a cohort sampled during active COVID-19.

V and J are TRBV6-2 or TRBV6-3 and TRBJ2-1; the D gene is possibly TRBD1 (6 bases). V was cut by 2 bases and J by 2 bases, with 13 bases left in between. Germline V gene sequence: CDR1 MNHEY, CDR2 SVGEGT. The CDR3 runs to 16 residues. CDR3 nucleotide sequence: TGTGCCAGCAGTTACGCCTACAGGGACCCCTACAATGAGCAGTTCTTC. Translation gives CASSYAYRDPYNEQFF.

V is TRBV7-2 and J is TRBJ2-3; no clear D gene. Per the germline V gene, CDR1 is SGHTA and CDR2 is FQGNSA. Trimming shortened V by 1 base and J by 1 base, and 18 bases separated the two germline ends. The CDR3 covers 18 residues. CDR3 protein: CASSLGRVSRGGTDTQYF. The CDR3 DNA sequence: TGTGCCAGCAGCTTAGGGCGTGTCTCTCGCGGTGGCACAGATACGCAGTATTTT.

This clone was counted once. The chain employs TRBV5-4 and TRBJ2-7; D ambiguous. From germline, CDR1 is SGHNT and CDR2 YYREEE (reference sequence). This CDR3 comprises 13 residues. V was clipped by 0 bases and J by 4 bases, with 8 bases between them. The CDR3 reads CASSLDREYEQYF. The CDR3, as DNA: TGTGCCAGCAGCTTGGACAGAGAGTACGAGCAGTACTTC.

The chain has TRBV7-8 and TRBJ2-7; weak D call: TRBD1 (6 bases). CDR3 length: 13 residues. V was shortened by 3 bases and J by 0 bases, with 6 bases between the two germline ends. The germline V gene encodes CDR1 SGHVS and CDR2 FQNEAQ. As DNA, the CDR3 is TGTGCCAGCAGCTTGGGGGCCTCCTACGAGCAGTACTTC. Its protein product is CASSLGASYEQYF.

This chain connects TRBV7-9 to TRBJ1-4; D is ambiguous. Trimming took off 5 bases at V and 4 bases at J, with 11 bases between the two ends. The length of the CDR3 is 14 residues. CDR1 and CDR2 from the germline V gene are SEHNR and FQNEAQ (reference sequence). CDR3 loop: CASSRLEGNEKLFF. The CDR3, as DNA: TGTGCCAGCAGCCGCCTCGAGGGTAATGAAAAACTGTTTTTT.

This rearrangement joins TRBV2 to TRBJ1-6; D not certain. Trimming removed 3 bases at V and 6 bases at J, with 12 bases between. Germline V gene data show CDR1 as SNHLY and CDR2 as FYNNEI. The CDR3 length is 15 residues. The CDR3 DNA sequence: TGTGCCAGCAGTGATCGAGGGATAGGTAATTCACCCCTCCACTTT. It is translated as CASSDRGIGNSPLHF. Full variable domain (rest looked up from reference TRBV2 and TRBJ1-6): EPEVTQTPSHQVTQMGQEVILRCVPISNHLYFYWYRQILGQKVEFLVSFYNNEISEKSEIFDDQFSVERPDGSNFTLKIRSTKLEDSAMYFCASSDRGIGNSPLHFGNGTRLTVT.

The V call is TRBV20-1, the J call TRBJ2-1; TRBD1 is a possible D gene (6 bases). This CDR3 has 15 residues. V was clipped by 3 bases and J by 0 bases, with 12 bases between them. Germline V gives CDR1 DFQATT, CDR2 SNEGSKA (reference sequence). This CDR3 reads CSASLGTSSYNEQFF. The CDR3 DNA sequence: TGCAGTGCTAGTCTCGGGACAAGCTCCTACAATGAGCAGTTCTTC.

V is TRBV7-6 and J is TRBJ2-7; D is undetermined. V was cut by 5 bases and J by 3 bases, with 23 bases left in between. The CDR3 runs 17 residues. Per germline, CDR1 SGHVS and CDR2 FNYEAQ. The CDR3 DNA follows: TGTGCCAGCAGCGAAACTCCTGACCCGAGACCGGGCTACGAGCAGTACTTC. It yields the protein CASSETPDPRPGYEQYF.

The chain joins TRBV5-6 to TRBJ1-2; D perhaps matches TRBD1 (5 bases). V lost 2 bases and J lost 4, with 12 bases in between. There are 14 residues in the CDR3. Germline V CDR1 and CDR2: SGHDT, YYEEEE. CDR3 DNA: TGTGCCAGCAGCTTAGGGCAGGGAGGCTATGGCTACACCTTC. It yields the protein CASSLGQGGYGYTF.

The chain employs TRBV3-1 (or the pseudogene TRBV3-2) and TRBJ2-5; TRBD1 aligns across 9 bases. Germline V gene data show CDR1 as LGHDT and CDR2 as YNNKEL (reference sequence). The CDR3 extends over 16 amino acids. V dropped 0 bases and J dropped 6; count of bases not matched to a gene: 8. The CDR3 DNA sequence: TGTGCCAGCAGCCAAGATGGCGGGACAGGGTTGCAGACCCAGTACTTC. As protein: CASSQDGGTGLQTQYF.

In its sample, this clone was seen once. The V gene is TRBV5-6, the J gene TRBJ2-7; 8 bases align to TRBD2. The germline V gene encodes CDR1 SGHDT and CDR2 YYEEEE. The CDR3 runs 13 residues. The V gene end was trimmed by 4 bases and the J gene end by 5 bases; junction bases not matched to a gene: 5. CDR3 in amino acids: CASSSGTRDEQYF. The CDR3 coding sequence is TGTGCCAGCAGCAGCGGGACTAGGGACGAGCAGTACTTC.

V and J are TRBV19 and TRBJ1-2; D is unclear. The germline gives CDR1 LNHDA, CDR2 SQIVND (reference sequence). The CDR3 runs 13 residues. The ends were cut back, 6 bases at V and 4 bases at J, with 12 bases in the middle. CDR3 sequence: CASRRASGYGYTF. For the CDR3, the DNA is TGTGCCAGTAGGAGGGCAAGCGGCTATGGCTACACCTTC.

This clone has only one observation. This chain links TRBV18 with TRBJ1-4, with 9 positions matching TRBD1. J was trimmed by 4 bases and V by 2 bases; bases with no gene match: 2. This CDR3 region has 15 residues. The V gene's germline CDR1 is KGHSH and CDR2 LQKENI. The CDR3 DNA follows: TGTGCCAGCTCACCAATGGGACAGGGTAATGAAAAACTGTTTTTT. This translates into CASSPMGQGNEKLFF.

The V gene is TRBV27, the J gene TRBJ1-5; 8 nucleotides agree with TRBD1. Unmatched junction bases numbered 3, after V lost 5 bases and J lost 0 bases. CDR1 and CDR2 (germline): MNHEY, SMNVEV (reference sequence). The CDR3 contains 15 residues. The CDR3 bases are TGTGCCAGCAGTCCCGGGACAGGTAGCAATCAGCCCCAGCATTTT. This sequence encodes CASSPGTGSNQPQHF.

V usage is TRBV7-2 and J usage is TRBJ2-7; TRBD1 matches at 10 bases. CDR1 is SGHTA and CDR2 is FQGNSA in the germline V gene. The junction had 10 bases not matched to a gene; V was cut back by 5 bases and J by 6 bases. The CDR3 is 15 residues long. The CDR3 reads CASSPTRDRGGEQYF. The CDR3 DNA reads as TGTGCCAGCAGCCCGACGAGGGACAGGGGAGGCGAGCAGTACTTC.

The CDR3 nucleotides read TGCGCCAGCAGCCCCCCCGGGATTCACGGCTACACCTTC. Protein sequence: CASSPPGIHGYTF. V usage is TRBV4-1 and J usage is TRBJ1-2; D is uncertain. This CDR3 region has 13 residues. V was pared by 4 bases and J by 8 bases, with 14 bases between. CDR1 is MGHRA, CDR2 YSYEKL, per germline.

The chain uses TRBV15 and TRBJ2-1; perhaps TRBD1 as D (5 bases). Germline V lookup: CDR1 LNHNV, CDR2 YYDKDF (reference sequence). This CDR3 comprises 16 residues. Trimming took off 2 bases at V and 8 bases at J, with 19 bases between the two ends. CDR3 coding DNA: TGTGCCACCAGCAGAAAACAGGCTGGTGGGTTTTATGAGCAGTTCTTC. As protein: CATSRKQAGGFYEQFF.